What follows are 21 T cell receptor beta chains derived from one specimen sequenced in a study of T cells in Graves' hyperthyroidism and ophthalmopathy. Amplified TCR beta CDR3 regions derived from RNA transcripts. A set of HTBI primers served as the primers for a first-round RT-PCR of the TCR CDR3. TCRdb reanalysed the multiplex PCR reads using MiXCR and keeps one entry per CDR3 protein. The sample consists of 390,000 or so distinct CDR3 sequences, roughly 14% of them appearing once. Sequencing was performed on blood. The receptors were sampled from a man in his late teens or twenties with Graves' ophthalmopathy.

Concerning this clonotype: A much larger clonotype is one base distant, so this may be a read error. The chain is built from TRBV10-3 and TRBJ1-2; D uncertain. The ends were cut back, 2 bases at V and 6 bases at J, with 13 bases in the middle. The CDR3 has 14 residues. Germline V gene lookup returns CDR1 ENHRY and CDR2 SYGVKD. The CDR3 loop is CAISEGENNDGYTF. DNA for the CDR3: TGTGCCATCAGTGAGGGGGAGAACAACGATGGCTACACCTTC.

This clonotype was counted at least ten times. The V gene is TRBV29-1, the J gene TRBJ2-7, with 8 bases that match TRBD1. The germline gives CDR1 SQVTM, CDR2 ANQGSEA. V trimming: 0 bases; J trimming: 4 bases; junction bases outside the gene matches: 2. The CDR3 runs 13 residues. The CDR3 DNA reads TGCAGCGTTGAAGACCAGGGGGCTTACGAGCAGTACTTC. Translation gives CSVEDQGAYEQYF.

Ten or more counts support this clonotype. The chain has TRBV30 and TRBJ1-2; no firm D call. CDR1 is GTSNPN and CDR2 is SVGIG in the germline V gene (reference sequence). CDR3 length: 10 amino acids. Trimming cost V 3 bases and J 7 bases, with 6 bases left between them. CDR3 sequence reads: CAWRPGGYTF. The CDR3 DNA follows: TGTGCCTGGAGGCCAGGTGGCTACACCTTC.

The table lists this clonotype with many counts. The chain recombines TRBV6-2 or TRBV6-3 with TRBJ1-2; D remains ambiguous. CDR1 and CDR2 (germline): MNHEY, SVGEGT. V was shortened by 6 bases and J by 4 bases, with 12 bases between the two germline ends. The CDR3 loop spans 13 amino acids. CDR3 nucleotide sequence: TGTGCCAGCAGCCCCTCACAATTCTATGGCTACACCTTC. Amino acid sequence: CASSPSQFYGYTF.

This clonotype was observed at least ten times. The chain carries TRBV9 and TRBJ2-3; maybe TRBD1 (6 bases). The CDR3 spans 14 residues. The germline gives CDR1 SGDLS, CDR2 YYNGEE. V was trimmed by 4 bases and J by 4 bases, leaving 13 bases between them. The CDR3 sequence is CASSPWDTPDTQYF. Written as DNA, the CDR3 is TGTGCCAGCAGCCCTTGGGACACCCCAGATACGCAGTATTTT.

This clonotype was picked up many times. The chain uses TRBV2 and TRBJ1-6; TRBD1 agrees at 8 bases. V dropped 7 bases and J dropped 6; count of bases not matched to a gene: 11. CDR1 and CDR2 from the germline V gene are SNHLY and FYNNEI. The CDR3 consists of 16 residues. The CDR3 spells CASTPTGVKSNSPLHF. As DNA, the CDR3 is TGTGCCAGCACCCCGACAGGGGTAAAATCTAATTCACCCCTCCACTTT.

This clonotype occurred a few times. The chain combines TRBV6-4 with TRBJ2-3, with D perhaps matching TRBD1 (6 bases). Germline CDR1 is MRHNA and CDR2 is SNTAGT. The CDR3 sequence is 15 residues long. The V end lost 0 bases, the J end lost 5 bases, and 12 bases lay between the germline ends. The DNA for the CDR3 is TGTGCCAGCAGTGACTCGATCAGGGGAGTAGATACGCAGTATTTT. Translated, it gives CASSDSIRGVDTQYF.

This sequence joins TRBV5-1 and TRBJ2-1, with 7 bases aligning to TRBD1. Trimming removed 2 bases from V and 7 bases from J; junction bases left unmatched: 6. This CDR3 is built from 14 residues. Germline CDR1 is SGHRS and CDR2 is YFSETQ. CDR3 protein: CASSLEGAYNEQFF. In DNA form, the CDR3 reads TGCGCCAGCAGCTTAGAGGGGGCTTATAATGAGCAGTTCTTC.

The sample holds many counts of this clonotype. CDR3 sequence: CASSDTSGYEQYF. Written as DNA, the CDR3 is TGTGCCAGCAGCGATACTAGCGGCTACGAGCAGTACTTC. The V gene is TRBV9, the J gene TRBJ2-7, with 8 bases matching TRBD2. CDR3 size: 13 residues. CDR1 and CDR2 (germline): SGDLS, YYNGEE. J was trimmed by 3 bases and V by 3 bases; bases with no gene match: 2.

Ten or more counts support this clonotype. This chain connects TRBV11-2 to TRBJ1-1, with D possibly TRBD1 on 6 matching bases. V shed 6 bases and J shed 6 bases, with 20 bases lying between them. From germline, CDR1 is SGHAT and CDR2 FQNNGV. The CDR3 is made up of 15 amino acids. The chain's CDR3 is CASRKYSQGEAEAFF. DNA of the CDR3: TGTGCCAGCAGAAAGTACTCACAGGGTGAGGCTGAAGCTTTCTTT.

This clonotype appeared many times. CDR3 sequence (DNA): TGCAGTGCTAGGGTTTTAGCGGGGGGCCTCTACGAGCAGTACTTC. Protein product: CSARVLAGGLYEQYF. The chain combines TRBV20-1 with TRBJ2-7; 10 bases align to TRBD2. There are 15 residues in the CDR3. Trimming at V came to 3 bases and at J to 3 bases, leaving 8 bases not matched to a gene. Germline lookup yields CDR1 DFQATT and CDR2 SNEGSKA (reference sequence).

This clonotype was seen ten or more times. The junction shows a germline mismatch at one end, possibly a read error. The chain recombines TRBV2 with TRBJ2-2; possibly TRBD1 for D (6 bases). CDR1 and CDR2 (germline): SNHLY, FYNNEI. This CDR3 region has 13 residues. CDR3 sequence: CASSEEGEGELFF. In DNA, the CDR3 is TGTGCCAGCAGCGAAGAGGGGGAAGGGGAGCTGTTTTTT.

This clonotype was found many times. This rearrangement joins TRBV18 to TRBJ2-1; 8 nucleotides align to TRBD2. From germline, CDR1 is KGHSH and CDR2 LQKENI. J lost 6 bases, V lost 8 bases, and 15 bases had no gene match. The CDR3 loop spans 16 amino acids. CDR3: CASPPILGLGPNEQFF. CDR3 sequence (DNA): TGTGCCAGCCCCCCAATACTGGGACTAGGGCCCAATGAGCAGTTCTTC.

This clonotype was seen repeatedly, ten times or more. The rearrangement links TRBV9 to TRBJ2-1, with TRBD2 identical over 9 bases. Per germline, CDR1 SGDLS and CDR2 YYNGEE. Losses at the gene ends were 5 bases for V and 9 bases for J; bases not matched to a gene: 6. The CDR3 loop spans 13 amino acids. The CDR3 nucleotides read TGTGCCAGCAGTGGTAGCGGGAGAGGTGAGCAGTTCTTC. Amino acid sequence: CASSGSGRGEQFF. Supplemented by reference TRBV9 and TRBJ2-1, the full variable domain reads DSGVTQTPKHLITATGQRVTLRCSPRSGDLSVYWYQQSLDQGLQFLIQYYNGEERAKGNILERFSAQQFPDLHSELNLSSLELGDSALYFCASSGSGRGEQFFGPGTRLTVL.

The rearrangement uses TRBV19 and TRBJ2-7, with 9 bases that match TRBD1. The germline gives CDR1 LNHDA, CDR2 SQIVND (reference sequence). The length of the CDR3 is 15 residues. V was pared by 1 base and J by 3 bases, with 4 bases of the junction left unmatched. The CDR3 reads CASSIARDRVYEQYF. The DNA for the CDR3 is TGTGCCAGTAGTATAGCCCGGGACAGGGTCTACGAGCAGTACTTC.

This chain joins TRBV5-8 and TRBJ2-3; 8 nucleotides agree with TRBD2. The CDR3 runs 16 residues. Germline CDR1 is SGHTS and CDR2 is YDEGEE. The ends lost 4 bases at V and 1 base at J; junction bases unmatched: 8. CDR3 DNA sequence: TGTGCCAGCAGCCCCCTCGGGCGGGGGGGCACAGATACGCAGTATTTT. Amino acids: CASSPLGRGGTDTQYF.

This clonotype was counted many times. This rearrangement joins TRBV24-1 to TRBJ1-2, with 8 bases aligning to TRBD1. J gave up 6 bases and V 5 bases, and 7 bases lay outside the gene matches. The germline CDR1 and CDR2 sequences are KGHDR and SFDVKD. The CDR3 has 14 amino acids. The CDR3 spells CATSAPGQGDGYTF. The CDR3 DNA reads TGTGCCACCAGTGCCCCAGGACAGGGAGATGGCTACACCTTC.

This clonotype came up many times. The chain combines TRBV27 with TRBJ2-5; 8 bases are shared with TRBD1. The V gene's germline CDR1 is MNHEY and CDR2 SMNVEV (reference sequence). Trimming removed 3 bases from V and 6 bases from J; junction bases left unmatched: 6. The CDR3 has 14 residues. This CDR3 is CASSFSGQGQTQYF. DNA for the CDR3: TGTGCCAGCAGTTTCTCCGGACAGGGACAGACCCAGTACTTC.

The chain combines TRBV15 with TRBJ2-1; D is unresolved. Looked up from germline, CDR1 is LNHNV and CDR2 is YYDKDF (reference sequence). V lost 5 bases to trimming and J lost 10 bases, with 18 bases between them. This CDR3 has 14 amino acids. In DNA, the CDR3 is TGTGCCACCAGCCCCCGAGTGGCAGCCTGCGAGCAGTTCTTC. It encodes CATSPRVAACEQFF. Variable domain in full (rest from reference TRBV15 and TRBJ2-1): DAMVIQNPRYQVTQFGKPVTLSCSQTLNHNVMYWYQQKSSQAPKLLFHYYDKDFNNEADTPDNFQSRRPNTSFCFLDIRSPGLGDTAMYLCATSPRVAACEQFFGPGTRLTVL.

The chain employs TRBV5-1 and TRBJ2-3; possible D gene TRBD1, 5 bases. Germline V lookup: CDR1 SGHRS, CDR2 YFSETQ. The CDR3 contains 15 residues. V lost 0 bases, J lost 4 bases, and 12 bases lay in between. The DNA for the CDR3 is TGCGCCAGCAGCTTGGTGGGGCCAACCCCAGATACGCAGTATTTT. This encodes CASSLVGPTPDTQYF. Drawing the rest from reference TRBV5-1 and TRBJ2-3, the complete variable domain is KAGVTQTPRYLIKTRGQQVTLSCSPISGHRSVSWYQQTPGQGLQFLFEYFSETQRNKGNFPGRFSGRQFSNSRSEMNVSTLELGDSALYLCASSLVGPTPDTQYFGPGTRLTVL.

This clonotype has a handful of counts. This chain joins TRBV5-1 and TRBJ2-5; 15 bases align to TRBD2. CDR3 length equals 18 residues. V gave up 4 bases and J gave up 2 bases; unmatched junction bases: 9. CDR1 SGHRS and CDR2 YFSETQ come from the germline V gene. In DNA, the CDR3 is TGCGCCAGCAGCGCGGGACTAGCGGGGGGTTCCCAACAAGAGACCCAGTACTTC. It encodes CASSAGLAGGSQQETQYF.